This T cell receptor beta chain was documented in a study of PD-1 blockade in classical Hodgkin lymphoma. Whole-study results and caveats: Newly diagnosed patients had baseline TCR diversity that was reportedly lower than that of healthy donors. CD4+ TCR diversity rose significantly by C4D1, and CD8+ TCR diversity did not.

With respect to this clone: The antigen is unknown.

Produced via immunoSEQ multiplex PCR; TCRdb's table is partial and in-frame only. The sample carries 96,000 or so clones, about 92% recorded once. The time point was: cycle 4 day 1 (C4D1), after less than 7 weeks of nivolumab. Every single patient, without exception, relapsed after autologous stem cell transplantation, and brentuximab vedotin exposure varied. The CDR3 is 17 amino acids. This receptor was taken from a human donor with classical Hodgkin lymphoma. The V gene is TRBV21-1, the J gene TRBJ2-3; the table gives TRBD2 as D, unverified against the DNA. TRBV21-1 counts as a pseudogene. Sequencing was performed on peripheral blood mononuclear cells (PBMCs), taken before the fourth cycle of nivolumab. The CDR3 DNA is TGTGCCAGCAGCAACACCCCAGCGGGAGGGCCCTCAGATACGCAGTATTTT. It specifies CASSNTPAGGPSDTQYF.